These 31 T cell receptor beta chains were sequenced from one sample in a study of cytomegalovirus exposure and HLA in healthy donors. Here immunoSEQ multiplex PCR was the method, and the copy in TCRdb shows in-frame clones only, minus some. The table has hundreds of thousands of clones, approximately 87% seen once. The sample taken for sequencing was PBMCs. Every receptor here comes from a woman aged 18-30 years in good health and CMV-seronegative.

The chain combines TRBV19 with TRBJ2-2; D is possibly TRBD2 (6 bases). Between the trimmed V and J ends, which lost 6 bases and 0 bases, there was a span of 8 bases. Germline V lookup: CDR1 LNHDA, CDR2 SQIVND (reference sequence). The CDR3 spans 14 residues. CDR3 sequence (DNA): TGTGCCAGTAGGTGGGACTCGAACACCGGGGAGCTGTTTTTT. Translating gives CASRWDSNTGELFF.

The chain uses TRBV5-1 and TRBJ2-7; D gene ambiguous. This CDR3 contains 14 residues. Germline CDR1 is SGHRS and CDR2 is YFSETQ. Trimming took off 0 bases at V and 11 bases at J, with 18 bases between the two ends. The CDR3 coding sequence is TGCGCCAGCAGCTTGGAGGGTACCATCCCCCCGGAGTACTTC. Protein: CASSLEGTIPPEYF.

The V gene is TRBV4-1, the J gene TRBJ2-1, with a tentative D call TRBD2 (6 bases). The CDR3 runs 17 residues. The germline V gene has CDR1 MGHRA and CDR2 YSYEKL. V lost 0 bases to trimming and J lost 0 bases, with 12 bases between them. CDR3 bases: TGCGCCAGCAGCCAAGATGCGAGCGGGCCCTCCTACAATGAGCAGTTCTTC. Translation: CASSQDASGPSYNEQFF.

The CDR3 sequence: CSVDPTGYNEQFF. CDR3 sequence (DNA): TGCAGCGTAGACCCTACCGGTTACAATGAGCAGTTCTTC. The chain joins TRBV29-1 to TRBJ2-1; D is unresolved. V was trimmed by 6 bases and J by 4 bases, leaving 13 bases between them. CDR3 length equals 13 residues. Germline CDR1 and CDR2: SQVTM and ANQGSEA.

Here the CDR3 reads CASSSHRERNYGYTF. CDR3 DNA: TGCGCCAGCAGCTCCCACAGGGAGAGGAACTATGGCTACACCTTC. The chain has TRBV5-1 and TRBJ1-2; D is possibly TRBD1 (6 bases). V dropped 3 bases and J dropped 2 bases, with 14 bases sitting between them. Germline loops: CDR1 SGHRS, CDR2 YFSETQ. The CDR3 has 15 amino acids.

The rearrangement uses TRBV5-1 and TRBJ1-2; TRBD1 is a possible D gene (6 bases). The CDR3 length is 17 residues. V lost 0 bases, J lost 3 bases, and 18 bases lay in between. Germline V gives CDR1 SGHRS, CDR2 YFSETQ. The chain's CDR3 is CASSLVMGQGFDYGYTF. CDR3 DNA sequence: TGCGCCAGCAGCTTGGTCATGGGGCAGGGGTTCGACTATGGCTACACCTTC. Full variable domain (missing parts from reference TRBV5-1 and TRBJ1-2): KAGVTQTPRYLIKTRGQQVTLSCSPISGHRSVSWYQQTPGQGLQFLFEYFSETQRNKGNFPGRFSGRQFSNSRSEMNVSTLELGDSALYLCASSLVMGQGFDYGYTFGSGTRLTVV.

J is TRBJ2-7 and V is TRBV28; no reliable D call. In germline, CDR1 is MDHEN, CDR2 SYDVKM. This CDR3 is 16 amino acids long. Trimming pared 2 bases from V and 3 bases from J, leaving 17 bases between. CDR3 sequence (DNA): TGTGCCAGCAGTTTACTTTCCCGAGACTCACTCTACGAGCAGTACTTC. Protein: CASSLLSRDSLYEQYF.

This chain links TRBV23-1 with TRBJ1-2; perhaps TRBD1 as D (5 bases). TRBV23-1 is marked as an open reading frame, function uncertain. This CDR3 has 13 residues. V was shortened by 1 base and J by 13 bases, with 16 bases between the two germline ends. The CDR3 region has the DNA TGCGCCAGCAGTCAATGGGGACCAGGAGAACGCACCTTC. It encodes CASSQWGPGERTF.

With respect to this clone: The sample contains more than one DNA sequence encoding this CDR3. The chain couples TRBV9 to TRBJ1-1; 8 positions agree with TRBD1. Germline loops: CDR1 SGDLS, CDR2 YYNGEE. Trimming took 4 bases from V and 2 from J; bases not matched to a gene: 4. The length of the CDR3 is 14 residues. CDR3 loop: CASSPGTGNTEAFF. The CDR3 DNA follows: TGTGCCAGCAGCCCGGGGACAGGCAACACTGAAGCTTTCTTT.

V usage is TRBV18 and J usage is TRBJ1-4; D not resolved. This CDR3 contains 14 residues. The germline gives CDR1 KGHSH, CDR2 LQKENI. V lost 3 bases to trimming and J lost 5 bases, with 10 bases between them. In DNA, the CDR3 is TGTGCCAGCTCACCCCAAAGCCCGAATGAAAAACTGTTTTTT. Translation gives CASSPQSPNEKLFF.

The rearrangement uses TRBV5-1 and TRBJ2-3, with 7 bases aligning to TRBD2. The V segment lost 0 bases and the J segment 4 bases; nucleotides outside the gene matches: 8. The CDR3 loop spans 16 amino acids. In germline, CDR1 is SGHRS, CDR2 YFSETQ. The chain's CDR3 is CASSLEVGGPSDTQYF. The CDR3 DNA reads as TGCGCCAGCAGCTTGGAGGTGGGAGGGCCATCAGATACGCAGTATTTT. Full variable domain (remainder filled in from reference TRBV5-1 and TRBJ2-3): KAGVTQTPRYLIKTRGQQVTLSCSPISGHRSVSWYQQTPGQGLQFLFEYFSETQRNKGNFPGRFSGRQFSNSRSEMNVSTLELGDSALYLCASSLEVGGPSDTQYFGPGTRLTVL.

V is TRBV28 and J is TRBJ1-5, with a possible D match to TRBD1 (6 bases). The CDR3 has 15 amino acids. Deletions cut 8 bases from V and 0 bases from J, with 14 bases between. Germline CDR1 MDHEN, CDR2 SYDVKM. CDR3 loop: CASSTTGNSNQPQHF. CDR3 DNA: TGTGCCAGCTCAACCACAGGGAATAGCAATCAGCCCCAGCATTTT. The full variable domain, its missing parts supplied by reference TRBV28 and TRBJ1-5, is DVKVTQSSRYLVKRTGEKVFLECVQDMDHENMFWYRQDPGLGLRLIYFSYDVKMKEKGDIPEGYSVSREKKERFSLILESASTNQTSMYLCASSTTGNSNQPQHFGDGTRLSIL.

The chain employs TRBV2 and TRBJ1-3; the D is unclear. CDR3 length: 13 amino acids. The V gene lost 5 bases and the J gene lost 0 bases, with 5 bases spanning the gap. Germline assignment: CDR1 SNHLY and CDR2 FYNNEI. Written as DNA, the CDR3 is TGTGCCAGCAGTACCGACTCTGGAAACACCATATATTTT. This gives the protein CASSTDSGNTIYF. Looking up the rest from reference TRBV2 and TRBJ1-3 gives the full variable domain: EPEVTQTPSHQVTQMGQEVILRCVPISNHLYFYWYRQILGQKVEFLVSFYNNEISEKSEIFDDQFSVERPDGSNFTLKIRSTKLEDSAMYFCASSTDSGNTIYFGEGSWLTVV.

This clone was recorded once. CDR3 sequence: CASSKRPLEEQYF. DNA of the CDR3: TGCGCCAGCAGCAAAAGACCCCTCGAAGAGCAGTACTTC. The chain combines TRBV5-1 with TRBJ2-7, with D uncertain. Germline CDR1 is SGHRS and CDR2 is YFSETQ. The CDR3 loop spans 13 amino acids. V was trimmed by 4 bases and J by 7 bases, leaving 15 bases between them.

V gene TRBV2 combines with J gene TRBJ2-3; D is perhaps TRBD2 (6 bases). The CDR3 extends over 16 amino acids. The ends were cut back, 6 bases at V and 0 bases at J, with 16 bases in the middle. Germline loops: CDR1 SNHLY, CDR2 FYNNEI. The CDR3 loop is CASRRRAGLSTDTQYF. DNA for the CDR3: TGTGCCAGCAGACGGAGGGCTGGACTTAGCACAGATACGCAGTATTTT.

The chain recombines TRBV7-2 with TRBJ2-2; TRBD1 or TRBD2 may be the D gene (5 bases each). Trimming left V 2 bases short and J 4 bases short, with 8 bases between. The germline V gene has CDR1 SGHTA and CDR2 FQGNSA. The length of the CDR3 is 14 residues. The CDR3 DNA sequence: TGTGCCAGCAGCTTATTGGGGACCACCGGGGAGCTGTTTTTT. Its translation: CASSLLGTTGELFF. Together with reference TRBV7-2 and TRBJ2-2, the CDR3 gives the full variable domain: GAGVSQSPSNKVTEKGKDVELRCDPISGHTALYWYRQSLGQGLEFLIYFQGNSAPDKSGLPSDRFSAERTGGSVSTLTIQRTQQEDSAVYLCASSLLGTTGELFFGEGSRLTVL.

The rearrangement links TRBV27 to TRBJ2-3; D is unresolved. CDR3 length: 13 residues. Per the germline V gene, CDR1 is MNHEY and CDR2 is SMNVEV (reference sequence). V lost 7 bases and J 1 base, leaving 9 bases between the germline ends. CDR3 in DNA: TGTGCCAGCACCTTTACAGGCACAGATACGCAGTATTTT. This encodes CASTFTGTDTQYF.

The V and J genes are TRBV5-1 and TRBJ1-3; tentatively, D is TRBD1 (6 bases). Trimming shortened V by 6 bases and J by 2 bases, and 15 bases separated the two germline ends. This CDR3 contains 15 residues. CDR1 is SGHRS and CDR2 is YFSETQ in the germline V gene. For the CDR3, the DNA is TGCGCCAGCACCAAAGACGGGGGCACTGGAAACACCATATATTTT. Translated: CASTKDGGTGNTIYF.

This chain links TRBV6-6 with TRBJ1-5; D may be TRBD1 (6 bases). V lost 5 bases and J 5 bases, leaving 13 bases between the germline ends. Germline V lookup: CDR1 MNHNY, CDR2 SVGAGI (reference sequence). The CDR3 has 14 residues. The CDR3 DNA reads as TGTGCCAGCAGTCCGACAGGAGGTGATCAGCCCCAGCATTTT. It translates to CASSPTGGDQPQHF.

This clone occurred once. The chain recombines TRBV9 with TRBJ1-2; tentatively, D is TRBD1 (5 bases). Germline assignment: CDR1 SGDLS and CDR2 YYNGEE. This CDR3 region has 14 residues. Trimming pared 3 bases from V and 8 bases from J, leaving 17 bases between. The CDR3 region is CASSDGALSSGYTF. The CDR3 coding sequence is TGTGCCAGCAGCGATGGGGCATTATCATCAGGCTACACCTTC. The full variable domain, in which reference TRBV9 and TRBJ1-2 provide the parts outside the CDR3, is DSGVTQTPKHLITATGQRVTLRCSPRSGDLSVYWYQQSLDQGLQFLIQYYNGEERAKGNILERFSAQQFPDLHSELNLSSLELGDSALYFCASSDGALSSGYTFGSGTRLTVV.

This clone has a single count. CDR3 DNA sequence: TGTGCCAGCAGCTCCTTGGACCGAGCCTACGAGCAGTACTTC. Translation gives CASSSLDRAYEQYF. This chain connects TRBV5-8 to TRBJ2-7, with unresolved D. Germline V lookup: CDR1 SGHTS, CDR2 YDEGEE. This CDR3 contains 14 residues. Between the trimmed V and J ends, which lost 3 bases and 2 bases, there was a span of 12 bases. Based on the CDR3 plus reference TRBV5-8 and TRBJ2-7, the full variable domain is EAGVTQSPTHLIKTRGQQATLRCSPISGHTSVYWYQQALGLGLQFLLWYDEGEERNRGNFPPRFSGRQFPNYSSELNVNALELEDSALYLCASSSLDRAYEQYFGPGTRLTVT.

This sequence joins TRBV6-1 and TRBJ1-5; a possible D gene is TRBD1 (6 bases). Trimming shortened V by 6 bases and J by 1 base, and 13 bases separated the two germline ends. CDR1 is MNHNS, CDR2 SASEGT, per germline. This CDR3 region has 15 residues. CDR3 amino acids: CASSENRASNQPQHF. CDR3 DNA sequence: TGTGCCAGCAGCGAGAACAGGGCGAGCAATCAGCCCCAGCATTTT.

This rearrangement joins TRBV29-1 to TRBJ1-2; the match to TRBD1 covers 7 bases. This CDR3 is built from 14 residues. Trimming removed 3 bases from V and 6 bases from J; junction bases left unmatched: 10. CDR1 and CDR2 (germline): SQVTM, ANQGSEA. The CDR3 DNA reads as TGCAGCGTTGAGGACAGGATCTGGATGAATGGCTACACCTTC. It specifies CSVEDRIWMNGYTF.

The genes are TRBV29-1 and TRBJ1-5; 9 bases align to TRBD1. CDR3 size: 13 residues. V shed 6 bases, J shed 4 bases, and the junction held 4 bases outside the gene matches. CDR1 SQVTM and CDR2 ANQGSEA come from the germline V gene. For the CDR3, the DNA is TGCAGCGTCCGGGGGACAGGGAATCAGCCCCAGCATTTT. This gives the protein CSVRGTGNQPQHF.

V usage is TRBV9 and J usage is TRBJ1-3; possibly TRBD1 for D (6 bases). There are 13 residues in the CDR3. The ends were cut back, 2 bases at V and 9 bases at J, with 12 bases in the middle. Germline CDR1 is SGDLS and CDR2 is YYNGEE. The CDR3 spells CASSVVQQGTIYF. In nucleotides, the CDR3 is TGTGCCAGCAGCGTGGTCCAACAGGGCACCATATATTTT.

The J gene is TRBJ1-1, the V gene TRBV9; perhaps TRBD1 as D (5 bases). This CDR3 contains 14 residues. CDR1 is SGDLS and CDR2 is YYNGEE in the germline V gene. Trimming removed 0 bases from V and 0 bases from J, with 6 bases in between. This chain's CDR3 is CASSVGGMNTEAFF. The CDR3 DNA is TGTGCCAGCAGCGTAGGGGGCATGAACACTGAAGCTTTCTTT.

The CDR3 DNA sequence: TGCGCCAGCAGCCAATTATCCAGGGGCCGCGGTGAGCAGTTCTTC. Protein: CASSQLSRGRGEQFF. The J gene is TRBJ2-1, the V gene TRBV4-1; D might be TRBD1 (6 bases). CDR3 size: 15 residues. Per germline, CDR1 MGHRA and CDR2 YSYEKL. V lost 2 bases and J 9 bases, leaving 17 bases between the germline ends.

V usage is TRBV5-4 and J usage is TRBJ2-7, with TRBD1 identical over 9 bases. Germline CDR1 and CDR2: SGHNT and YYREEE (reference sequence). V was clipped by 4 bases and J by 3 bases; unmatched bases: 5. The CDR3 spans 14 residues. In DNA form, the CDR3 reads TGTGCCAGCAGCGCGACAGGGGGAGTCTACGAGCAGTACTTC. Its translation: CASSATGGVYEQYF.

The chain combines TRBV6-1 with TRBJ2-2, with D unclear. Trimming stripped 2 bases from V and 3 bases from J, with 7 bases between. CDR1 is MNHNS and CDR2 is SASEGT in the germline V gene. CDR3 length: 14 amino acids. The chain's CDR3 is CASSEQTHTGELFF. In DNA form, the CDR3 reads TGTGCCAGCAGTGAACAGACTCACACCGGGGAGCTGTTTTTT.

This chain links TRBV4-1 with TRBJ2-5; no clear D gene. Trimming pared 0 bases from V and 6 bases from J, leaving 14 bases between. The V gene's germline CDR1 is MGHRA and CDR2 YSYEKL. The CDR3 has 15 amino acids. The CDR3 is CASSQDGPGWQTQYF. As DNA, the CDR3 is TGCGCCAGCAGCCAAGACGGCCCGGGTTGGCAGACCCAGTACTTC.

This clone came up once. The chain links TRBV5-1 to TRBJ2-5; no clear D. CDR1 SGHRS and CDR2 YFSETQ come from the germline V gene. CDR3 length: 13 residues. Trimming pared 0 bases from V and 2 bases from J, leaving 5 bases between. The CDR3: CASSLEGQETQYF. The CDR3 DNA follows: TGCGCCAGCAGCTTGGAAGGTCAAGAGACCCAGTACTTC.